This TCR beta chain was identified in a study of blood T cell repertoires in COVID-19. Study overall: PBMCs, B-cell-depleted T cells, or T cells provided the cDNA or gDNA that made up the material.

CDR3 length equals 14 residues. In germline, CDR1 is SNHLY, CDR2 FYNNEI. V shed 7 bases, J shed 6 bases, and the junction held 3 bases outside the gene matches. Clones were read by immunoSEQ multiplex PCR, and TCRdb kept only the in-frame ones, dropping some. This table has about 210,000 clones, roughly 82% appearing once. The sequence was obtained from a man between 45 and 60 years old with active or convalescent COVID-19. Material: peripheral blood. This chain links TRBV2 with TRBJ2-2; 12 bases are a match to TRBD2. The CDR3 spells CASMTSGSPGELFF. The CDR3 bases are TGTGCCAGCATGACTAGCGGGAGCCCCGGGGAGCTGTTTTTT.